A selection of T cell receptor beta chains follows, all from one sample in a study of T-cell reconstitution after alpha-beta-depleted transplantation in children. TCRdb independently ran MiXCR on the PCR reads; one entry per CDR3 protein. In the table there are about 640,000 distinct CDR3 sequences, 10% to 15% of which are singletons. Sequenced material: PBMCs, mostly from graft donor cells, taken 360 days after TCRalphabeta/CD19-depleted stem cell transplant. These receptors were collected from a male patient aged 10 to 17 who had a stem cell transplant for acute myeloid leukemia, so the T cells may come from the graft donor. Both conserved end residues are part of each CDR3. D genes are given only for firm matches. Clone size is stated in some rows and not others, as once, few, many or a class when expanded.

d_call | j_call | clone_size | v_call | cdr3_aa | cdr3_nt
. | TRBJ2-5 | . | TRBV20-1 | CSAHYVQETQYF | TGCAGTGCACACTACGTCCAAGAGACCCAGTACTTC
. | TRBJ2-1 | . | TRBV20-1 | CSATRGTNEQFF | TGCAGTGCGACCCGGGGTACCAATGAGCAGTTCTTC
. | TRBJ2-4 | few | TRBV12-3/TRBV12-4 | CASSLGDFLAKNIQYF | TGTGCCAGCAGCTTGGGAGACTTTCTAGCCAAAAACATTCAGTACTTC
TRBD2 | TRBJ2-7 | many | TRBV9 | CASSVVSSGRDEQYF | TGTGCCAGCAGCGTAGTCTCTAGCGGGAGGGACGAGCAGTACTTC
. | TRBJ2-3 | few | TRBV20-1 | CSARGQGGTDTQYF | TGCAGTGCTAGAGGCCAGGGTGGCACAGATACGCAGTATTTT
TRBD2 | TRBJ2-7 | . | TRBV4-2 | CASSQASSGQTYEQYF | TGTGCCAGCAGCCAAGCTTCTAGCGGGCAAACCTACGAGCAGTACTTC
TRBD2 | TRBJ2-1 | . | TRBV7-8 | CASSPRTSGYYNEQFF | TGTGCCAGCAGCCCTCGGACTAGCGGATACTACAATGAGCAGTTCTTC
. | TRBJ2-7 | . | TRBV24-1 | CAASDGTGTVAVYEQYF | TGTGCCGCCAGTGATGGTACCGGGACGGTAGCCGTTTACGAGCAGTACTTC
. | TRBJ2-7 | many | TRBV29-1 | CSVETEYEQYF | TGCAGCGTTGAGACAGAGTACGAGCAGTACTTC
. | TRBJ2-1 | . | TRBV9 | CASSFRPRDPNEQFF | TGTGCCAGCAGCTTCCGTCCCCGTGACCCAAATGAGCAGTTCTTC
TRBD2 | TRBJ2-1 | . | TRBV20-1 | CSAPVLAGVYNERFF | TGCAGTGCTCCCGTTCTAGCGGGAGTCTACAATGAGCGGTTCTTC
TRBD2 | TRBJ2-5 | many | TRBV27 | CASSPGTSGSGETQYF | TGTGCCAGCAGTCCGGGGACTAGCGGGAGCGGAGAGACCCAGTACTTC
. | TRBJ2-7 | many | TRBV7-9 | CASSLELAPGANYEQYF | TGTGCCAGCAGCTTAGAACTAGCGCCAGGGGCCAACTACGAGCAGTACTTC
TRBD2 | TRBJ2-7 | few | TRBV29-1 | CSVDEDSGSSYEQYF | TGCAGCGTTGATGAGGATAGCGGGAGCTCCTACGAGCAGTACTTC
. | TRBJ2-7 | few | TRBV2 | CASSHIRDGSYEQYF | TGTGCCAGCAGCCACATTCGGGACGGCTCCTACGAGCAGTACTTC
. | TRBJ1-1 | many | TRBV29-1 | CSVDFHYDLLNAEAFF | TGCAGCGTTGACTTTCATTACGACCTGCTGAACGCTGAAGCTTTCTTT
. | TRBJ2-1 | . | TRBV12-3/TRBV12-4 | CASTQGGRFYNEQFF | TGTGCCAGCACCCAAGGTGGCCGATTCTACAATGAGCAGTTCTTC
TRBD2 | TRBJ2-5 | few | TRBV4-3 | CASSQDSRLAGAGETQYF | TGCGCCAGCAGCCAAGATTCAAGGCTAGCGGGAGCGGGGGAGACCCAGTACTTC
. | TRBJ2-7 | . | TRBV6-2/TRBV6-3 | CASGREAIYEQYF | TGTGCCAGTGGACGGGAAGCGATTTACGAGCAGTACTTC
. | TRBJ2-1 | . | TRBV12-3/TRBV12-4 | CASSPPFSEQFF | TGTGCCAGCAGCCCCCCTTTCAGTGAGCAGTTCTTC
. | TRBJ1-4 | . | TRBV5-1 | CASSLAVVEVTNEKLFF | TGCGCCAGCAGCTTGGCGGTGGTAGAAGTCACTAATGAAAAACTGTTTTTT
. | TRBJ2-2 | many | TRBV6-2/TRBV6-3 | CASSFPEDPLNTGELFF | TGTGCCAGCAGTTTCCCAGAAGACCCATTGAACACCGGGGAGCTGTTTTTT
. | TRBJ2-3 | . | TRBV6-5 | CASSYSISSLDADTQYF | TGTGCCAGCAGTTACTCGATCTCATCGCTGGATGCAGATACGCAGTATTTT
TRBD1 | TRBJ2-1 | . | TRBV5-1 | CASSTIGTGLYNEQFF | TGCGCCAGCAGCACAATCGGGACAGGGCTCTACAATGAGCAGTTCTTC
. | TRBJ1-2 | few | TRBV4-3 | CASSQENRNYGYTF | TGCGCCAGCAGCCAAGAAAACCGAAACTATGGCTACACCTTC
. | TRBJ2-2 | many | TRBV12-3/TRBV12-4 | CASSFRTDPLNTGELFF | TGTGCCAGCAGTTTTCGCACGGACCCTTTGAACACCGGGGAGCTGTTTTTT
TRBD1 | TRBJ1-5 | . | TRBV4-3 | CASSHDRVSNQPQHF | TGCGCCAGCAGCCACGACAGGGTGAGCAATCAGCCCCAGCATTTT
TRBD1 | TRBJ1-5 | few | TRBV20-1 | CSARDRSWKPQHF | TGCAGTGCAAGGGACAGGTCGTGGAAGCCCCAGCATTTT
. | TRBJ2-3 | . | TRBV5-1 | CASSLVLWTSTDTQYF | TGCGCCAGCAGCTTGGTCCTCTGGACTAGCACAGATACGCAGTATTTT
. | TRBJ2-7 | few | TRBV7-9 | CASSLSYPRRYEQYF | TGTGCCAGCAGCTTAAGCTATCCAAGAAGGTACGAGCAGTACTTC
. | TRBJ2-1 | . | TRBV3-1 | CASSHRTQILESYNEQFF | TGTGCCAGCAGCCATAGAACTCAGATCCTGGAGTCCTACAATGAGCAGTTCTTC
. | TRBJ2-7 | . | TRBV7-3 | CASSLIAGSVIWGRSSYEQYF | TGTGCCAGCAGCTTAATAGCCGGGTCGGTAATATGGGGAAGGAGCTCCTACGAGCAGTACTTC
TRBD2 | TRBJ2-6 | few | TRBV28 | CASSFPGLAKNSGANVLTF | TGTGCCAGCAGTTTCCCCGGACTAGCCAAAAACTCTGGGGCCAACGTCCTGACTTTC
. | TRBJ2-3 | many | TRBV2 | CASSATGPYF | TGTGCCAGCAGTGCTACCGGCCCGTATTTT
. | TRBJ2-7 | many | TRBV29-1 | CSVEGEGQAQYF | TGCAGCGTTGAGGGGGAGGGACAGGCACAGTACTTC
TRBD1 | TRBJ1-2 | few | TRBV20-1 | CSARDSDRGYGYTF | TGCAGTGCTAGAGATTCGGACAGGGGCTATGGCTACACCTTC
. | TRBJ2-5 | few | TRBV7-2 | CASSLGRVYGETQYF | TGTGCCAGCAGCTTAGGCAGGGTTTACGGGGAGACCCAGTACTTC
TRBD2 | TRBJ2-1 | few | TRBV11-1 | CASSLATIRDYLYNEQFF | TGTGCCAGCAGCTTAGCGACCATTCGGGACTATCTCTACAATGAGCAGTTCTTC